This T cell receptor beta chain was documented in a study of OX40 agonist ivuxolimab in advanced cancers. Study-level background: Dose-escalation cases comprised hepatocellular carcinoma, melanoma, renal cell or head and neck cancer. There were three patients with partial responses, one having hepatocellular carcinoma and two cutaneous melanoma.

The study, taken as a whole, reports: Mean expanded clone counts were higher in CD8+ than CD4+ T cells.

On cycle 4 day 1 and cycle 7 day 1, as well as at baseline, blood was sampled. Using immunoSEQ multiplex PCR, the repertoire was profiled, and TCRdb retains in-frame clones only, with some absent. The sample records under 85,000 clones, about four fifths being singletons. Concerning this clone: The antigen remains unidentified.

Trimming pared 3 bases from V and 1 base from J, leaving 17 bases between. The CDR3 spans 17 residues. Germline V CDR1 and CDR2: MGHDK, SYGVNS. This chain links TRBV25-1 with TRBJ2-3; tentatively, D is TRBD1 or TRBD2 (5 bases each). Sample: CD4+ or CD8+ T cells sorted from blood, taken in a trial of the OX40 agonist ivuxolimab. This receptor was obtained from an adult with an advanced solid tumor such as melanoma, head and neck, liver or kidney cancer. The CDR3 reads CASSDAGTATRTDTQYF. The CDR3 region has the DNA TGTGCCAGCAGTGATGCCGGGACCGCTACCCGCACAGATACGCAGTATTTT.